The T cell receptor (beta chain) under discussion was sequenced for a study of blood T cell repertoires in COVID-19. Study context: The study drew acute and convalescent COVID-19 samples from the United States, Italy and Spain. PBMCs, B-cell-depleted T cells, or T cells provided the cDNA or gDNA that made up the material.

Methods used by the authors: Researchers report that nucleated cell counts were estimated from reference gene primer amplification. Generated by immunoSEQ multiplex PCR, the TCRdb table keeps only in-frame clones and is missing some. The V and J calls and clone size were taken over from that table, and D and trimming were inferred from the DNA. The table lists fewer than 100,000 clones, 88% of them singletons, with roughly 45% in the top ten. This CDR3 contains 12 residues. V was clipped by 3 bases and J by 8 bases, with 10 bases between them. CDR1 and CDR2 (germline): DFQATT, SNEGSKA (reference sequence).

Material: peripheral blood. This clonotype was obtained from a human donor in a cohort sampled during active COVID-19. The J gene is TRBJ1-4, the V gene TRBV20-1; no clear D. CDR3 bases: TGCAGTGCTAGTGCGCCTGAGGAAAAACTGTTTTTT. As protein: CSASAPEEKLFF.